A single sample is the source of the 24 T cell receptor beta chains below, sequenced in a study of blood T cells in healthy people across ages. Alongside a J-beta primer mix, a sample-barcoded 5' primer served in a second PCR lasting 7 to 11 cycles. TCRdb re-called the 5' RACE reads through MiXCR, storing one row per CDR3 protein. The data contain over 1,500,000 distinct CDR3 sequences, approximately 39% of them singletons. The sequencing sample was made of blood. These receptors were collected from a human donor in good health.

In DNA form, the CDR3 reads TGCAGTGCTACCCCTTTCCCTGGGAGTAGCACAGATACGCAGTATTTT. Encoded protein: CSATPFPGSSTDTQYF. The gene calls are TRBV20-1 and TRBJ2-3; maybe TRBD2 (5 bases). V lost 4 bases, J lost 0 bases, and 17 bases lay in between. This CDR3 is 16 amino acids long. In germline, CDR1 is DFQATT, CDR2 SNEGSKA (reference sequence).

The gene calls are TRBV7-9 and TRBJ2-5, with TRBD2 matching over 9 bases. The V segment lost 3 bases and the J segment 1 base; nucleotides outside the gene matches: 6. Germline V gene lookup returns CDR1 SEHNR and CDR2 FQNEAQ (reference sequence). The CDR3 is 16 amino acids. CDR3 sequence: CASSLRTSGRQETQYF. The DNA of the CDR3 is TGTGCCAGCAGCTTGAGAACTAGCGGGCGCCAAGAGACCCAGTACTTC.

The rearrangement links TRBV12-3 or TRBV12-4 to TRBJ1-2; D is possibly TRBD1 (6 bases). This CDR3 is built from 12 residues. Deletions cut 7 bases from V and 7 bases from J, with 13 bases between. The CDR3 DNA sequence: TGTGCCAGCACCCTAGGGGGGGCTGGCTACACCTTC. It is translated as CASTLGGAGYTF.

This clonotype has ten or more counts. The J gene is TRBJ2-6, the V gene TRBV20-1, with D hard to call. The CDR3 has 16 amino acids. Looked up from germline, CDR1 is DFQATT and CDR2 is SNEGSKA (reference sequence). Trimming left V 4 bases short and J 0 bases short, with 13 bases between. The CDR3 sequence: CSATFGSPSGANVLTF. The CDR3 DNA sequence: TGCAGTGCTACCTTCGGCAGCCCCTCTGGGGCCAACGTCCTGACTTTC.

This clonotype was seen only a few times. The V call is TRBV29-1, the J call TRBJ2-7, with D uncertain. The CDR3 totals 14 residues. Germline assignment: CDR1 SQVTM and CDR2 ANQGSEA. The V end was cut by 8 bases, the J end by 3 bases, with 20 bases between. The CDR3 region has the DNA TGCAGCCCCCTTGGGTCCTGGATTATCTACGAGCAGTACTTC. Translation: CSPLGSWIIYEQYF.

The V call is TRBV9, the J call TRBJ2-1; 8 nucleotides match TRBD1. Trimming removed 0 bases from V and 4 bases from J; junction bases left unmatched: 3. CDR1 and CDR2 from the germline V gene are SGDLS and YYNGEE. This CDR3 has 15 residues. This chain's CDR3 is CASSVVQGGYNEQFF. In nucleotides, the CDR3 is TGTGCCAGCAGCGTAGTACAGGGGGGTTACAATGAGCAGTTCTTC.

The chain couples TRBV15 to TRBJ1-5; 7 bases fit TRBD1. V gave up 1 base and J gave up 5 bases; unmatched junction bases: 8. The length of the CDR3 is 16 residues. Germline assignment: CDR1 LNHNV and CDR2 YYDKDF (reference sequence). CDR3 residues: CATSRARDSYDQPQHF. The CDR3 DNA is TGTGCCACCAGCAGAGCAAGGGACAGTTACGATCAGCCCCAGCATTTT.

For the CDR3, the DNA is TGTGCCAGCGAGACAGGCAACTATGGCTACACCTTC. Translated, it gives CASETGNYGYTF. J is TRBJ1-2 and V is TRBV6-2 or TRBV6-3; a weak D match, TRBD1 (6 bases). Deletions cut 8 bases from V and 2 bases from J, with 9 bases between. This CDR3 spans 12 amino acids. Germline-derived CDR1 and CDR2 are MNHEY and SVGEGT.

The rearrangement uses TRBV25-1 and TRBJ1-1, with unresolved D. Germline V gene lookup returns CDR1 MGHDK and CDR2 SYGVNS. The CDR3 loop spans 14 amino acids. The V end was cut by 3 bases, the J end by 1 base, with 9 bases between. In DNA, the CDR3 is TGTGCCAGCAGTGACCTTAGCGGGAACACTGAAGCTTTCTTT. Protein product: CASSDLSGNTEAFF.

About this clonotype itself: A much larger clone lies a single base off, so this may be a read error. V and J are TRBV29-1 and TRBJ2-1, with D possibly matching TRBD1 (6 bases). This CDR3 comprises 13 residues. Trimming took 1 base from V and 6 from J, leaving 10 bases between them. Looked up from germline, CDR1 is SQVTM and CDR2 is ANQGSEA. In nucleotides, the CDR3 is TGCAGCGTTGAAGGACAGGCCCGCAATGAGCAGTTCTTC. Amino acids: CSVEGQARNEQFF.

This chain links TRBV6-2 or TRBV6-3 with TRBJ2-1; 8 bases agree with TRBD2. CDR1 is MNHEY and CDR2 is SVGEGT in the germline V gene. With 7 bases clipped from V and 0 bases from J, the junction kept 2 bases outside the gene matches. The CDR3 extends over 14 amino acids. Here the CDR3 DNA reads TGTGCCAGCAACCGGGGGGGCTCCTACAATGAGCAGTTCTTC. Residues: CASNRGGSYNEQFF.

The gene calls are TRBV5-1 and TRBJ1-5; a possible D gene is TRBD1 (5 bases). This CDR3 comprises 15 residues. Germline lookup yields CDR1 SGHRS and CDR2 YFSETQ. Trimming took 4 bases from V and 0 from J, leaving 11 bases between them. For the CDR3, the DNA is TGCGCCAGCAGCCCTTATGACAGTAGCAATCAGCCCCAGCATTTT. Residues: CASSPYDSSNQPQHF. The full variable domain, completed using reference TRBV5-1 and TRBJ1-5, is KAGVTQTPRYLIKTRGQQVTLSCSPISGHRSVSWYQQTPGQGLQFLFEYFSETQRNKGNFPGRFSGRQFSNSRSEMNVSTLELGDSALYLCASSPYDSSNQPQHFGDGTRLSIL.

This clonotype was detected a few times. The rearrangement joins TRBV6-2 or TRBV6-3 to TRBJ2-5, with D perhaps TRBD1 or TRBD2 (6 bases each). Germline CDR1 is MNHEY and CDR2 is SVGEGT. Deletions cut 0 bases from V and 13 bases from J, with 21 bases between. This CDR3 spans 15 amino acids. The CDR3 protein is CASSYSVGYREVPYF. For the CDR3, the DNA is TGTGCCAGCAGTTACTCGGTGGGATACAGGGAGGTTCCGTACTTC.

The chain combines TRBV7-3 with TRBJ2-1, with 8 bases identical to TRBD2. This CDR3 comprises 19 residues. V lost 4 bases and J lost 5; bases outside the gene matches: 19. Germline V CDR1 and CDR2: SGHTA, FQGTGA. CDR3 DNA: TGTGCCAGCAGCTCCGGGCCCTTTCTCGGGGAGCGGGGGCACAATGAGCAGTTCTTC. As protein: CASSSGPFLGERGHNEQFF.

This clonotype was recorded a few times. The chain carries TRBV7-3 and TRBJ1-3; D is unclear. Germline CDR1 reads SGHTA; CDR2 reads FQGTGA. This CDR3 region has 13 residues. Trimming took 4 bases from V and 1 from J, leaving 5 bases between them. The CDR3 nucleotides are TGTGCCAGCAGCTCAGCGTCTGGAAACACCATATATTTT. Amino acids: CASSSASGNTIYF.

The chain joins TRBV15 to TRBJ2-1; 8 bases align to TRBD1. Germline CDR1 LNHNV, CDR2 YYDKDF (reference sequence). V dropped 5 bases and J dropped 6; count of bases not matched to a gene: 9. CDR3 length: 15 amino acids. The CDR3 DNA is TGTGCCACCAGCGCGCAGGGGGCAGGGGGCAATGAGCAGTTCTTC. It yields the protein CATSAQGAGGNEQFF.

This clonotype was recorded a few times. V gene TRBV12-3 or TRBV12-4 combines with J gene TRBJ1-1, with D possibly matching TRBD1 (5 bases). The V end lost 6 bases, the J end lost 11 bases, and 19 bases lay between the germline ends. The length of the CDR3 is 13 residues. The DNA for the CDR3 is TGTGCCAGCAGAACCTTTCAGGGTGGCTCGGCTTTCTTT. Translation gives CASRTFQGGSAFF.

V usage is TRBV7-2 and J usage is TRBJ2-1; TRBD2 is a possible D gene (5 bases). The CDR3 is 12 residues long. V was cut by 1 base and J by 11 bases, with 9 bases left in between. Germline V gene sequence: CDR1 SGHTA, CDR2 FQGNSA. Here the CDR3 DNA reads TGTGCCAGCAGCTTAGAAGGACTTCAGCAGTTCTTC. Translating it yields CASSLEGLQQFF.

Turning to this clonotype: Compared with germline, one end of the junction differs, possibly owing to a read error. The V call is TRBV4-1, the J call TRBJ1-2; no clear D. Germline loops: CDR1 MGHRA, CDR2 YSYEKL. CDR3 size: 14 residues. The CDR3 reads CVSSRETPAPGYTF. CDR3 nucleotide sequence: TGCGTCAGCAGCCGGGAAACCCCTGCTCCGGGCTACACCTTC.

This clonotype was detected ten times or more. The rearrangement links TRBV7-3 to TRBJ2-7; 10 bases are a match to TRBD2. The CDR3 is 15 residues long. Germline V lookup: CDR1 SGHTA, CDR2 FQGTGA. The V segment lost 6 bases and the J segment 2 bases; nucleotides outside the gene matches: 7. In DNA form, the CDR3 reads TGTGCCAGCAGTTTATCCCTAGCGGGGGCCTACGAGCAGTACTTC. This sequence encodes CASSLSLAGAYEQYF.

This clonotype was seen only a few times. The chain combines TRBV5-1 with TRBJ2-7; TRBD1 agrees at 7 bases. Looked up from germline, CDR1 is SGHRS and CDR2 is YFSETQ. V was clipped by 4 bases and J by 4 bases; unmatched bases: 8. This CDR3 is built from 14 residues. CDR3 amino acids: CASSMGQSLYEQYF. The DNA for the CDR3 is TGCGCCAGCAGCATGGGACAGTCCCTTTACGAGCAGTACTTC.

The chain combines TRBV3-1 with TRBJ2-4; TRBD1 is a possible D gene (5 bases). Germline-derived CDR1 and CDR2 are LGHDT and YNNKEL (reference sequence). With 4 bases removed from V and 0 bases from J, the gap between germline ends came to 13 bases. The CDR3 contains 16 residues. The DNA for the CDR3 is TGTGCCAGCAGCCTATCCTCGACAGTAGCCAAAAACATTCAGTACTTC. It translates to CASSLSSTVAKNIQYF.

The table lists this clonotype with many counts. This rearrangement joins TRBV7-9 to TRBJ2-6; no definite D call. CDR1 is SEHNR and CDR2 is FQNEAQ in the germline V gene (reference sequence). V shed 5 bases and J shed 0 bases, with 5 bases lying between them. The CDR3 is made up of 14 amino acids. CDR3 nucleotides: TGTGCCAGCAGCCTAGTCTCTGGGGCCAACGTCCTGACTTTC. Amino acids: CASSLVSGANVLTF.

The chain links TRBV11-3 to TRBJ2-4; weak D call: TRBD2 (7 bases). CDR3 length: 17 residues. Deletions cut 5 bases from V and 2 bases from J, with 19 bases between. Germline V lookup: CDR1 SGHNT, CDR2 YENEEA. The CDR3 DNA follows: TGTGCCAGCAGCCCCAGGGAGGGGGGCTGGACCAAAAACATTCAGTACTTC. Its translation: CASSPREGGWTKNIQYF. The full variable domain, in which reference TRBV11-3 and TRBJ2-4 provide the parts outside the CDR3, is EAGVVQSPRYKIIEKKQPVAFWCNPISGHNTLYWYLQNLGQGPELLIRYENEEAVDDSQLPKDRFSAERLKGVDSTLKIQPAELGDSAVYLCASSPREGGWTKNIQYFGAGTRLSVL.